These 14 T cell receptor beta chains share one sample of origin, sequenced in a study of cytomegalovirus exposure and HLA in healthy donors (dated by TCRdb to between 2016 and 2019). Library construction relied on the immunoSEQ multiplex PCR assay. In TCRdb, the immuneACCESS table is reduced to in-frame sequences with V and J assigned. These tables do not hold every clone; where another copy was compared, an unresolved V gene accounts for under half, and the others remain unexplained. Across this sample there are some 67,000 clones, with over 90% seen only once. Approximately 1% of the sample is in the top ten clones. The sample consisted of PBMCs. Receptors originate from a woman between 18 and 29 years old in good health and CMV-seronegative.

The gene calls are TRBV2 and TRBJ2-5, with D possibly being TRBD2 (5 bases). Trimming pared 5 bases from V and 4 bases from J, leaving 11 bases between. This CDR3 region has 13 residues. The germline V gene has CDR1 SNHLY and CDR2 FYNNEI. CDR3 in amino acids: CASSRRIGETQYF. The CDR3 DNA follows: TGTGCCAGCAGTAGGAGGATAGGAGAGACCCAGTACTTC.

This rearrangement joins TRBV9 to TRBJ2-3; 13 bases map to TRBD2. J lost 8 bases, V lost 5 bases, and 11 bases had no gene match. The length of the CDR3 is 16 residues. Germline values: CDR1 SGDLS, CDR2 YYNGEE. The CDR3 spells CASSAGTSGRAVTQYF. DNA for the CDR3: TGTGCCAGCAGTGCTGGAACTAGCGGGAGGGCCGTTACGCAGTATTTT.

This chain connects TRBV28 to TRBJ1-1; D gene ambiguous. Germline CDR1 MDHEN, CDR2 SYDVKM. V lost 6 bases and J 1 base, leaving 15 bases between the germline ends. This CDR3 is built from 15 residues. CDR3 nucleotide sequence: TGTGCCAGCAGCCCCCTCGGGGAAACGAACACTGAAGCTTTCTTT. Residues: CASSPLGETNTEAFF.

V and J are TRBV15 and TRBJ2-7; D not certain. This CDR3 is 15 amino acids long. Germline-derived CDR1 and CDR2 are LNHNV and YYDKDF (reference sequence). V was shortened by 0 bases and J by 0 bases, with 9 bases between the two germline ends. CDR3 in amino acids: CATSREQPSSYEQYF. CDR3 nucleotides: TGTGCCACCAGCAGAGAACAGCCCAGCTCCTACGAGCAGTACTTC.

This chain links TRBV4-2 with TRBJ2-5, with TRBD2 matching over 8 bases. The J segment lost 0 bases and the V segment lost 2 bases, leaving 2 bases of the junction unmatched. Germline V lookup: CDR1 LGHNA, CDR2 YNFKEQ. The CDR3 spans 15 residues. In DNA form, the CDR3 reads TGTGCCAGCAGCCAAAATAGCGGGGACCAAGAGACCCAGTACTTC. Translating it yields CASSQNSGDQETQYF.

The CDR3 here is CASSFRDTTGVEEQYF. The CDR3 DNA sequence: TGTGCCAGCAGCTTTCGGGACACCACTGGGGTGGAGGAGCAGTACTTC. This sequence joins TRBV11-2 and TRBJ2-7; D possibly corresponds to TRBD1 (6 bases). This CDR3 contains 16 residues. V was clipped by 3 bases and J by 7 bases, with 22 bases between them. CDR1 SGHAT and CDR2 FQNNGV come from the germline V gene.

The J gene is TRBJ2-1, the V gene TRBV9; D not certain. V lost 3 bases and J 7 bases, leaving 8 bases between the germline ends. The germline V gene has CDR1 SGDLS and CDR2 YYNGEE. CDR3 size: 12 residues. CDR3: CASSATWNEQFF. Here the CDR3 DNA reads TGTGCCAGCAGCGCCACTTGGAATGAGCAGTTCTTC.

The chain recombines TRBV6-1 with TRBJ1-1, with a possible D match to TRBD1 (6 bases). This CDR3 has 18 amino acids. Trimming removed 3 bases from V and 1 base from J, with 21 bases in between. The V gene's germline CDR1 is MNHNS and CDR2 SASEGT. The CDR3 loop is CASSEVQGEISANTEAFF. In DNA form, the CDR3 reads TGTGCCAGCAGTGAGGTACAGGGTGAGATATCCGCGAACACTGAAGCTTTCTTT.

This chain joins TRBV5-8 and TRBJ1-2; D uncertain. V shed 3 bases and J shed 1 base, with 10 bases lying between them. The CDR3 consists of 14 residues. CDR1 is SGHTS and CDR2 is YDEGEE in the germline V gene. The CDR3 protein is CASSSRVLNYGYTF. The CDR3 DNA reads as TGTGCCAGCAGCTCCCGGGTCCTTAACTATGGCTACACCTTC.

V and J are TRBV19 and TRBJ2-7; possible D gene TRBD1, 5 bases. V was pared by 3 bases and J by 1 base, with 13 bases between. CDR1 is LNHDA, CDR2 SQIVND, per germline (reference sequence). The CDR3 is 15 residues long. Here the CDR3 reads CASSIGAHGSYEQYF. CDR3 coding DNA: TGTGCCAGTAGTATTGGGGCCCACGGGTCCTACGAGCAGTACTTC.

This clone was seen once. This chain connects TRBV7-9 to TRBJ2-1, with a tentative D call TRBD1 (5 bases). From germline, CDR1 is SEHNR and CDR2 FQNEAQ (reference sequence). V was pared by 6 bases and J by 9 bases, with 9 bases between. The CDR3 has 11 amino acids. CDR3: CASRSRGEQFF. The CDR3 nucleotides read TGTGCCAGCAGGTCTAGGGGTGAGCAGTTCTTC.

V is TRBV28 and J is TRBJ1-2, with a tentative D call TRBD1 (6 bases). Trimming shortened V by 4 bases and J by 0 bases, and 12 bases separated the two germline ends. This CDR3 has 15 amino acids. Germline V gene lookup returns CDR1 MDHEN and CDR2 SYDVKM. The CDR3 loop reads CASSSNRETNYGYTF. The DNA for the CDR3 is TGTGCCAGCAGTTCAAACAGGGAAACTAACTATGGCTACACCTTC.

This chain links TRBV19 with TRBJ1-5; the match to TRBD1 covers 7 bases. V trimming: 3 bases; J trimming: 6 bases; junction bases outside the gene matches: 11. The CDR3 is 16 residues long. Germline V gene lookup returns CDR1 LNHDA and CDR2 SQIVND (reference sequence). CDR3 sequence: CASSILFRGSSQPQHF. As DNA, the CDR3 is TGTGCCAGTAGTATCTTGTTCAGGGGGTCGAGTCAGCCCCAGCATTTT.

J is TRBJ1-1 and V is TRBV5-6, with 10 bases matching TRBD1. V was clipped by 4 bases and J by 4 bases; unmatched bases: 10. The V gene's germline CDR1 is SGHDT and CDR2 YYEEEE. The CDR3 runs to 16 residues. CDR3: CASSPLTGGASTEAFF. In DNA, the CDR3 is TGTGCCAGCAGCCCACTGACAGGGGGCGCGTCCACTGAAGCTTTCTTT.